This T cell receptor (beta chain) came from a study of monozygotic twins with inflammatory bowel disease (dated by TCRdb to the late 2010s). General notes on the study: In total, approximately 28 monozygotic twin pairs made up the full study: 19 Danish pairs, all IBD-discordant, plus nine German pairs, of which four were IBD-concordant and five were IBD-discordant. The search for disease-associated traits relied mainly on comparing IBD patients with their genetically identical healthy co-twins within discordant pairs. Each individual had, on average, about 151 000 unique TCRalpha sequences and 181 000 unique TCRbeta sequences available for analysis.

Sequences LNHDA (CDR1) and SQIVND (CDR2) are obtained from the germline V gene (reference sequence). The CDR3 runs 14 amino acids, cysteine and phenylalanine included. The nucleotide record is missing. On this clonotype itself: Its binding antigen is unknown.

The library was prepared using 5' RACE. Preparation of each TCR library used 3,500 to 4,500 ng of total RNA. For each sample, cDNA synthesis with SMARTScribe reverse transcriptase was split into eight separate reactions. During cDNA synthesis, template switching was used to introduce unique molecular identifiers that contained a 6-nucleotide sample barcode. Amplification of TCRalpha and TCRbeta cDNA involved two nested PCRs of 16 and 9 cycles, and each PCR was followed by bead purification. Before amplification, the cDNA was treated with uracil DNA-glycosylase and purified using the QIAquick PCR purification kit. The second PCR added Illumina TruSeq-compatible adapters along with sample-specific barcodes. Library quality and concentration were assessed using TapeStation and Qubit, and approximately 5 ng of each library was pooled. Sequencing of the pooled libraries was done on an Illumina HiSeq2500 single-index Rapid Run using custom sequencing primers and 2 x 100 bp reads. Turning to the authors' computational methods: UMI-based consensus assembly with MiGEC version 1.2.6 was used to correct PCR and sequencing errors. MiXCR version 2.1.1 handled V(D)J alignment, clonotype assembly and CDR3 extraction. To normalise gene usage, clonotype sharing and MAIT/NKT TCR abundance, the top 1000, 10 000 and 20 000 clonotypes in each sample were analysed. Diversity was computed as the inverse Simpson index with the vegan R package after downsampling to 27 000 UMIs. Paired Mann-Whitney U tests were applied to discordant twin pairs, with Benjamini-Hochberg correction for multiple testing. After the reads were reprocessed by TCRdb, one entry was made per CDR3 protein sequence, with no DNA. What appears here as the V and J calls and clone size reflects TCRdb's work, not the paper's. The table of this sample itemizes about 160,000 distinct CDR3 sequences. Clones ranked in the top ten supply under 3.5% of the sample.

An approximately 2.5 ml peripheral blood sample was drawn into PAXgene tubes per donor and stored at -80°C. Without T cell sorting, total RNA was isolated from whole blood using the PAXgene blood miRNA kit on an automated QIAcube. Peripheral blood from monozygotic twin pairs concordant or discordant for inflammatory bowel disease was subjected to deep TCRalpha and TCRbeta repertoire profiling with unique molecular barcoding. Smoking habits were recorded for all twin pairs, with individuals classified as current, former or never smokers. Overall study outcomes, separate from this receptor: TCRbeta repertoire diversity, by inverse Simpson index, was decreased in IBD patients compared with their healthy co-twins. Different T cell subtypes could not be distinguished in the analysis. Differing immunosuppressive treatments among patients may have added background noise and inter-individual variability to the repertoires. Concordant and discordant twins showed no difference in repertoire similarity, possibly because of limited statistical power. Compared with healthy twins, IBD patients had fewer clonotypes in common with other individuals, a difference most pronounced in patients showing signs of disease activity. No single strong signal or clonotype linked to IBD turned up in the results, so the idea that one exists was not supported.

This sequence uses TRBV19 and TRBJ1-1; with no DNA, the TCRdb D assignment of TRBD1 cannot be verified. The sequenced material came from blood. The TCR was taken from a human donor with ulcerative colitis or Crohn's disease, or a healthy co-twin of an affected twin (not recorded which). The CDR3 has the sequence CASSYPAGQDEAFF.